This T cell receptor beta chain was sequenced for a study of cytomegalovirus exposure and HLA in healthy donors. Regarding the study as a whole: Researchers left out some V segments, among them TRBV6-2 and TRBV6-3, as indistinguishable. Previous analysis showed most TCR beta V segments were productive about 90% or about 30% of the time.

This clone has only one observation. Its matching antigen is unknown. The donors comprised healthy bone marrow donors. Amplification used 60 Vbeta primers and 13 Jbeta primers. Some clones are missing from TCRdb's copy, which holds only in-frame ones; the method was immunoSEQ multiplex PCR. The table records 150,000 to 200,000 clones, about 81% of them present only once. Germline V gene sequence: CDR1 SEHNR, CDR2 FQNEAQ (reference sequence). Trimming shortened V by 6 bases and J by 3 bases, and 17 bases separated the two germline ends. CDR3 length: 15 amino acids. The receptor comes from a woman in her 50s in good health and CMV-seropositive. Material for sequencing was PBMCs. The chain couples TRBV7-9 to TRBJ2-5; perhaps TRBD1 as D (5 bases). The CDR3 DNA is TGTGCCAGCAGGCGGTGGGGCAGGGCAAAAGAGACCCAGTACTTC. This encodes CASRRWGRAKETQYF. Full variable domain (missing parts from reference TRBV7-9 and TRBJ2-5): DTGVSQNPRHKITKRGQNVTFRCDPISEHNRLYWYRQTLGQGPEFLTYFQNEAQLEKSRLLSDRFSAERPKGSFSTLEIQRTEQGDSAMYLCASRRWGRAKETQYFGPGTRLLVL.